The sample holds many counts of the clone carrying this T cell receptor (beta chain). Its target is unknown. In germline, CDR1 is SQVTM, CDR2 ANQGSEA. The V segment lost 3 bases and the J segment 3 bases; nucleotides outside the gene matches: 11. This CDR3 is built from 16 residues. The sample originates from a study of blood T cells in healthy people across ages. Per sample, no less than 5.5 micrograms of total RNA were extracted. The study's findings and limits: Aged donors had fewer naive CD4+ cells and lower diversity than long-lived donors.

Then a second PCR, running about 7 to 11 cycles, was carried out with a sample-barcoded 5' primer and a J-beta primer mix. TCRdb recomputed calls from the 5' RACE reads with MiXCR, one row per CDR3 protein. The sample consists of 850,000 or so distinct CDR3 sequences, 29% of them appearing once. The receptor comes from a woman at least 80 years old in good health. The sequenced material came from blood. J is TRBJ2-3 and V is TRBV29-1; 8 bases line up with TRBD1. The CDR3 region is CSVDRTGFISTDTQYF. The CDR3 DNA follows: TGCAGCGTTGATCGGACAGGGTTTATCTCAACAGATACGCAGTATTTT.